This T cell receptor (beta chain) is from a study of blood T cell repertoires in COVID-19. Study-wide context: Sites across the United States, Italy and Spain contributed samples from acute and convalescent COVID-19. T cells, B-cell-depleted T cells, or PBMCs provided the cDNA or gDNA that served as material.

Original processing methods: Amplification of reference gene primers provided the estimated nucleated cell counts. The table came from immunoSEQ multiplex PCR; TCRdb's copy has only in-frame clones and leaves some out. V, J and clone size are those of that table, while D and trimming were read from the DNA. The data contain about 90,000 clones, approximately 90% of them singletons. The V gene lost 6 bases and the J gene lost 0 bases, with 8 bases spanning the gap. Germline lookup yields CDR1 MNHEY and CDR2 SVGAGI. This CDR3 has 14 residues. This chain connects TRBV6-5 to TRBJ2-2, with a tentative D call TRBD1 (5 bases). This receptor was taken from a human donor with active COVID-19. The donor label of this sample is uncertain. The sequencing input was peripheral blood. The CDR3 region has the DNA TGTGCCAGCAGGATGACAGCGAACACCGGGGAGCTGTTTTTT. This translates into CASRMTANTGELFF.